One T cell receptor (beta chain) is described in this entry. Trimming stripped 5 bases from V and 4 bases from J, with 11 bases between. The length of the CDR3 is 14 residues. The V gene's germline CDR1 is SGHTA and CDR2 FQGNSA. These data belong to a study of blood T cell repertoires in COVID-19. Here immunoSEQ multiplex PCR was the method, and the copy in TCRdb shows in-frame clones only, minus some. Here the sample spans roughly 250,000 clones, 70% to 90% being singletons. This clonotype was obtained from a woman aged 40 to 50 who had recovered from COVID-19. The sequencing sample was made of peripheral blood. J is TRBJ2-2 and V is TRBV7-2; D might be TRBD2 (6 bases). CDR3 sequence reads: CASSQGLTTGELFF. DNA of the CDR3: TGTGCCAGCAGCCAGGGACTGACCACCGGGGAGCTGTTTTTT.